This T cell receptor beta chain was identified during a study of OX40 agonist ivuxolimab in advanced cancers. Overall study findings and caveats: Clonal expansion was seen in CD4+ and CD8+ blood T cells by week 6 at 0.1 to 3.0 mg/kg.

Worth noting for this clone: The antigen is undetermined.

The data were produced by immunoSEQ multiplex PCR, yet TCRdb's version contains in-frame clones alone and is incomplete. This repertoire shows about 74,000 clones, around 80% found once; its top ten account for approximately 7%. This CDR3 comprises 15 residues. The trim removed 6 bases at V and 7 bases at J, leaving 10 bases unmatched. Germline CDR1 MNHEY, CDR2 SMNVEV (reference sequence). This chain uses TRBV27 with TRBJ2-2, with 8 bases fitting TRBD2. The sequence was collected from an adult with an advanced solid tumor such as melanoma, head and neck, liver or kidney cancer. The sequencing used CD4+ or CD8+ T cells sorted from blood, collected in a trial of the OX40 agonist ivuxolimab. CDR3 in amino acids: CASSRTSRGVGELFF. The CDR3 DNA reads TGTGCCAGCAGCCGGACTAGCAGGGGTGTCGGGGAGCTGTTTTTT.